This T cell receptor (beta chain) was sequenced for a study of blood T cells in healthy people across ages. V lost 0 bases and J lost 5, with 11 bases in between. The CDR3 extends over 14 amino acids. Germline V gene sequence: CDR1 SGHRS, CDR2 YFSETQ. A second PCR of about 7 to 11 cycles used a sample-barcoded 5' primer and a J-beta primer mix. TCRdb re-called the 5' RACE reads with MiXCR, one entry per CDR3 protein. The repertoire consists of around 1,500,000 distinct CDR3 sequences, with roughly 28% occurring once and the leading ten covering 7.7%. Individuals who donated were healthy Caucasians from Russia aged about 6 to 100.

This clonotype was obtained from a woman aged 25 to 45 in good health. The J gene is TRBJ1-1, the V gene TRBV5-1, with D uncertain. The specimen was blood. In DNA form, the CDR3 reads TGCGCCAGCAGCTTGGGAACTGGGGTGACTGAAGCTTTCTTT. Translation gives CASSLGTGVTEAFF.